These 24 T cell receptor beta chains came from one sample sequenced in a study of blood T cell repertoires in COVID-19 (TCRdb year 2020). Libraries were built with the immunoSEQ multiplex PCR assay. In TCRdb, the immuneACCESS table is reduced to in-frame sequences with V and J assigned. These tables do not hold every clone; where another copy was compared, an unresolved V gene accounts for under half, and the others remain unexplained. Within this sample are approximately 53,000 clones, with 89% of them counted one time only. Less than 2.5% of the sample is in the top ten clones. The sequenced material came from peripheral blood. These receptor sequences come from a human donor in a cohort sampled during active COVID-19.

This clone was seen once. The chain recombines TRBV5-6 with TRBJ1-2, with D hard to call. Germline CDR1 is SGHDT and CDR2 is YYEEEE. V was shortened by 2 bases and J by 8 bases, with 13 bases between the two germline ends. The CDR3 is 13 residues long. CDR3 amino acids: CASSLARSRGYTF. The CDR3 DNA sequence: TGTGCCAGCAGCTTAGCGAGGAGTCGAGGCTACACCTTC.

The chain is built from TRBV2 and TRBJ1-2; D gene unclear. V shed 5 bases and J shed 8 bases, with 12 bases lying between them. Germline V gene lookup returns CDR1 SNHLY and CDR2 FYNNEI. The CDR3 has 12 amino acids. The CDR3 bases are TGTGCCAGCAGTTGGGAGGGCGGGGGCTACACCTTC. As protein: CASSWEGGGYTF.

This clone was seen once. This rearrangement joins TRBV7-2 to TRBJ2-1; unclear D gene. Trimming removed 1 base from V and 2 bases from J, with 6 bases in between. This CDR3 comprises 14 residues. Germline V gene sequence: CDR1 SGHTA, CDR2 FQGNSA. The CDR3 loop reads CASSLDRAYNEQFF. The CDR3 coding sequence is TGTGCCAGCAGCTTAGACAGAGCCTACAATGAGCAGTTCTTC.

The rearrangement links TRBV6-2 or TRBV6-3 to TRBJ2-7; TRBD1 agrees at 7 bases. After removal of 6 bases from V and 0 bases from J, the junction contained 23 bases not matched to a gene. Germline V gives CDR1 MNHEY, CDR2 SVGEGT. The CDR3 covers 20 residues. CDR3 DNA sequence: TGTGCCAGCAGCCTGACTACCAATACAGGGACAGAAAAGATCTCCTACGAGCAGTACTTC. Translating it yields CASSLTTNTGTEKISYEQYF.

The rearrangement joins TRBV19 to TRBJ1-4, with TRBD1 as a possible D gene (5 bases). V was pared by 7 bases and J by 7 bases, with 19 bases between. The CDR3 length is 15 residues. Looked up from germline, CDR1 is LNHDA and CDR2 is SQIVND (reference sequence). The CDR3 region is CASNNGGIGREKLFF. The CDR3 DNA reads TGTGCCAGTAACAACGGGGGGATTGGGCGTGAAAAACTGTTTTTT.

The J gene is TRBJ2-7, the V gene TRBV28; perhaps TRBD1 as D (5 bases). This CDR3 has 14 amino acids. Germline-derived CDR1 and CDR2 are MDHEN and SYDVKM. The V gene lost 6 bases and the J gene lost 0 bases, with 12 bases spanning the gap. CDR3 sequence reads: CASSPRESSYEQYF. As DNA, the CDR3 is TGTGCCAGCAGCCCCAGGGAAAGCTCCTACGAGCAGTACTTC. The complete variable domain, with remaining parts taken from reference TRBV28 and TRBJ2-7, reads DVKVTQSSRYLVKRTGEKVFLECVQDMDHENMFWYRQDPGLGLRLIYFSYDVKMKEKGDIPEGYSVSREKKERFSLILESASTNQTSMYLCASSPRESSYEQYFGPGTRLTVT.

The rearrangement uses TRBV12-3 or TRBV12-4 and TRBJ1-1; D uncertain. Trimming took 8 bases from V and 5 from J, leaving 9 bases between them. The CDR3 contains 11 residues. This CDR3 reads CASAFRTEAFF. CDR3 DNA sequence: TGTGCCAGCGCTTTTCGGACTGAAGCTTTCTTT.

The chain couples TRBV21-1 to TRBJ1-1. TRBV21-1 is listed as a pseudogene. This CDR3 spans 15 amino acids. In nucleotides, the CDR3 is TGTGCCAGCAGCACACTAGCGGGACGCCCTTCTGAAGCTTTCTTT. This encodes CASSTLAGRPSEAFF.

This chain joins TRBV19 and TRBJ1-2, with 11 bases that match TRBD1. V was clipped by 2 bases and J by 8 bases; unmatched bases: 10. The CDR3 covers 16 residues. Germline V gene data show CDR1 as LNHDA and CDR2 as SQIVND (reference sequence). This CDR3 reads CASSISRTGGAEGYTF. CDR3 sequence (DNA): TGTGCCAGTAGTATAAGCCGGACAGGGGGCGCGGAGGGCTACACCTTC.

The CDR3 protein is CASSQVVLVETQYF. As DNA, the CDR3 is TGCGCCAGCAGCCAAGTTGTCCTAGTTGAGACCCAGTACTTC. The chain recombines TRBV4-1 with TRBJ2-5, with unresolved D. Germline lookup yields CDR1 MGHRA and CDR2 YSYEKL. The length of the CDR3 is 14 residues. Deletions cut 1 base from V and 5 bases from J, with 11 bases between.

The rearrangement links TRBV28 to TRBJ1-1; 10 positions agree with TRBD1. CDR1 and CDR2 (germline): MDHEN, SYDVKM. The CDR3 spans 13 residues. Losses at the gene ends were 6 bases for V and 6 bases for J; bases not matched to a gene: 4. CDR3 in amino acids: CASSTTGGSEAFF. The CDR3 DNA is TGTGCCAGCAGCACGACAGGGGGCTCTGAAGCTTTCTTT.

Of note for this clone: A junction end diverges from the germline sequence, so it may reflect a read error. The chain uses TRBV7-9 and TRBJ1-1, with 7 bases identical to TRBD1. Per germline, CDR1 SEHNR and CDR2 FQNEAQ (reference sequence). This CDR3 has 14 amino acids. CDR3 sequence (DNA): TGTGCAGCACCTCCGACAGGGCTGAACATTGAAGCTTTCTTT. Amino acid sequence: CAAPPTGLNIEAFF.

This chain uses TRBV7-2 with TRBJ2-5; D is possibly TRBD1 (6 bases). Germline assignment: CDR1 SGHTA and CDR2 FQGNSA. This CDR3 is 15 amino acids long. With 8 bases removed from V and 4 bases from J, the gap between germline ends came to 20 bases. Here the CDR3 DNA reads TGTGCCAGCGCCATAACCCGGACAGTCTTAGAGACCCAGTACTTC. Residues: CASAITRTVLETQYF.

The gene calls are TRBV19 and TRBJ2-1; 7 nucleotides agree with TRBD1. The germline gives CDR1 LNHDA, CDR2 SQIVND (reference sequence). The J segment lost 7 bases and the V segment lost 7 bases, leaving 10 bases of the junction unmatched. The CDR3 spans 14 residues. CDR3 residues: CASNYRDSNNEQFF. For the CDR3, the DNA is TGTGCCAGTAACTACCGGGACAGTAATAATGAGCAGTTCTTC.

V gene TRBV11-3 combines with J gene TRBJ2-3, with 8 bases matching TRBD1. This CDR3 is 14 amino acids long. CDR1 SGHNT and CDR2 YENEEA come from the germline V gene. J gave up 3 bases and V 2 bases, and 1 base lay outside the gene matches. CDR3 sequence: CASSLTGGTDTQYF. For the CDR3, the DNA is TGTGCCAGCAGCTTAACAGGGGGAACAGATACGCAGTATTTT.

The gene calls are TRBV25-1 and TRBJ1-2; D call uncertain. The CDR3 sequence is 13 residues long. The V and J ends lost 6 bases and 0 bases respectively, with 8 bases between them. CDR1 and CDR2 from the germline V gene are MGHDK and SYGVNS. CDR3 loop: CASRAEANYGYTF. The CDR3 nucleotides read TGTGCCAGCAGGGCAGAAGCTAACTATGGCTACACCTTC.

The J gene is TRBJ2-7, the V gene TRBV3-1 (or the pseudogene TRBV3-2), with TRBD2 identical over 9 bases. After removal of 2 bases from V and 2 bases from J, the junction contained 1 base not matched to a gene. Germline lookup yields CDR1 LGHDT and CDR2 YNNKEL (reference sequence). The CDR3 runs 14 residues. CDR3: CASSQRGGAYEQYF. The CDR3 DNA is TGTGCCAGCAGCCAACGCGGGGGGGCCTACGAGCAGTACTTC.

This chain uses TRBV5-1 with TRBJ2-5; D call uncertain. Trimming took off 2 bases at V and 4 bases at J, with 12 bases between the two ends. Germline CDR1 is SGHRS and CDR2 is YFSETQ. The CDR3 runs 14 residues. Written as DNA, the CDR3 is TGCGCCAGCAGCTTAGCACCGCCGGGAGAGACCCAGTACTTC. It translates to CASSLAPPGETQYF. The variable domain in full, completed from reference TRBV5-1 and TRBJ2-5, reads KAGVTQTPRYLIKTRGQQVTLSCSPISGHRSVSWYQQTPGQGLQFLFEYFSETQRNKGNFPGRFSGRQFSNSRSEMNVSTLELGDSALYLCASSLAPPGETQYFGPGTRLLVL.

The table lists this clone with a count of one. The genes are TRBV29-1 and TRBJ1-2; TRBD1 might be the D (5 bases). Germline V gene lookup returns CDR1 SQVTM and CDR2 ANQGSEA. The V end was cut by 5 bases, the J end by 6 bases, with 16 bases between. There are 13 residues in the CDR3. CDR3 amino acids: CSVFHRAGNGYTF. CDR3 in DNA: TGCAGCGTTTTTCATAGGGCAGGGAATGGCTACACCTTC.

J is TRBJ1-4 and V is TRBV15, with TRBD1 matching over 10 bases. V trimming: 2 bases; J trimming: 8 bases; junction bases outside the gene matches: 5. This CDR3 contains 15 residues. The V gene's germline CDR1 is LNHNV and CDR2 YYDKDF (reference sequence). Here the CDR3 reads CATSRSTGGEEKLFF. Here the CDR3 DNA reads TGTGCCACCAGCAGATCGACAGGGGGCGAGGAAAAACTGTTTTTT.

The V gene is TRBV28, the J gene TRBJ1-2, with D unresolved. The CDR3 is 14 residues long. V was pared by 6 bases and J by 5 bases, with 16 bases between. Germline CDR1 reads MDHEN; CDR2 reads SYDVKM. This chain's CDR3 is CASSQRAVPYGYTF. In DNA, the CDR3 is TGTGCCAGCAGCCAGCGGGCGGTCCCTTATGGCTACACCTTC.

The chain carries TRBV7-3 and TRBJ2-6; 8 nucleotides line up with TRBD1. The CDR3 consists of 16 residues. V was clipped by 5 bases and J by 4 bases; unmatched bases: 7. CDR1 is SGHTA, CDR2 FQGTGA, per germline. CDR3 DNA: TGTGCCAGCAGCCCCTGGACAGGGTCCGGGGCCAACGTCCTGACTTTC. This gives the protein CASSPWTGSGANVLTF. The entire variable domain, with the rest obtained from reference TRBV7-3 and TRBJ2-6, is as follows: GAGVSQTPSNKVTEKGKYVELRCDPISGHTALYWYRQSLGQGPEFLIYFQGTGAADDSGLPNDRFFAVRPEGSVSTLKIQRTERGDSAVYLCASSPWTGSGANVLTFGAGSRLTVL.

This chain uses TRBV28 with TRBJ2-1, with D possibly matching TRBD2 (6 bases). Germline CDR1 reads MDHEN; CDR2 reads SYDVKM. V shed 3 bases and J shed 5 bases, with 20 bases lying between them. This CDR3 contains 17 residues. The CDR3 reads CASSLRGLGARHNEQFF. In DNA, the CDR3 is TGTGCCAGCAGTTTGCGGGGCCTTGGGGCTCGACACAATGAGCAGTTCTTC.

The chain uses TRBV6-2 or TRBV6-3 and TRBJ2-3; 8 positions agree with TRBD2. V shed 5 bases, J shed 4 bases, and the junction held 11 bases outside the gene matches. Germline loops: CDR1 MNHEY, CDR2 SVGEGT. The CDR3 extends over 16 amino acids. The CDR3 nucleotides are TGTGCCAGCAGTGCCTACGGGGCGGGGGGCCCAGATACGCAGTATTTT. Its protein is CASSAYGAGGPDTQYF.